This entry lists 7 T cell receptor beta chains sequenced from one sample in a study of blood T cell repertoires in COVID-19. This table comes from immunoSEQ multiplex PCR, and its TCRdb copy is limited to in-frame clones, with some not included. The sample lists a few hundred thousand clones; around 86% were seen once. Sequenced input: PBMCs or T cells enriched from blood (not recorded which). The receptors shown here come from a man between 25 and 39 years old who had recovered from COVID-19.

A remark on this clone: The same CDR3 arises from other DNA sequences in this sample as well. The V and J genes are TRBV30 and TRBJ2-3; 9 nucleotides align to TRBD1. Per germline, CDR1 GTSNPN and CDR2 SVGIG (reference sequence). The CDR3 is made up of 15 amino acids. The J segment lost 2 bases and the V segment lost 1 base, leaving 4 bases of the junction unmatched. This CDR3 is CAWSGGTGFTDTQYF. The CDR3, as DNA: TGTGCCTGGAGTGGCGGGACAGGGTTCACAGATACGCAGTATTTT.

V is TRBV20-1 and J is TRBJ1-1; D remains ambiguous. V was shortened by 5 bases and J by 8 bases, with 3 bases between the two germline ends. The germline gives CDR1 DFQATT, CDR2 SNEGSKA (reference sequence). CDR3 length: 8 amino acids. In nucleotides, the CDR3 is TGCAGTGCTGGCGAAGCTTTCTTT. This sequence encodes CSAGEAFF.

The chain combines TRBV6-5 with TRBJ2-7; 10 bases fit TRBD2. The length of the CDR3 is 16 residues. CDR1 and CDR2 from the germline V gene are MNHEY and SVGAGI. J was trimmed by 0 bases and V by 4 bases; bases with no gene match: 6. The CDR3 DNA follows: TGTGCCAGCAGTTCCCCCCGACTAGCGGGCTCCTACGAGCAGTACTTC. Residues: CASSSPRLAGSYEQYF.

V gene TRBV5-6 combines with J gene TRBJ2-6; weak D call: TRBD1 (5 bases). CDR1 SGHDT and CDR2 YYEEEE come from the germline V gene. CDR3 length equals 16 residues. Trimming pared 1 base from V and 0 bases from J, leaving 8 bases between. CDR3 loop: CASSLLTVSGANVLTF. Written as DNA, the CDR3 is TGTGCCAGCAGCTTGCTGACAGTCTCTGGGGCCAACGTCCTGACTTTC. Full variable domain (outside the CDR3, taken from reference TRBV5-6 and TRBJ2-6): DAGVTQSPTHLIKTRGQQVTLRCSPKSGHDTVSWYQQALGQGPQFIFQYYEEEERQRGNFPDRFSGHQFPNYSSELNVNALLLGDSALYLCASSLLTVSGANVLTFGAGSRLTVL.

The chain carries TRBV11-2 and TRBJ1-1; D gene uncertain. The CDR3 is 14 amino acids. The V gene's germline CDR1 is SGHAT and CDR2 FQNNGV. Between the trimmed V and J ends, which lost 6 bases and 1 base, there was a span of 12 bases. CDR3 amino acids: CASRLPRGNTEAFF. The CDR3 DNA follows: TGTGCCAGCAGACTTCCCCGGGGGAACACTGAAGCTTTCTTT.

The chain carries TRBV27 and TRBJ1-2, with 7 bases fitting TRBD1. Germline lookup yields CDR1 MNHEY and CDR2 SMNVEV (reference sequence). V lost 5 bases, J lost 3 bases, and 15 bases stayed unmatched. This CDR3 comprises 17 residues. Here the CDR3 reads CASSTYRGRGGYYGYTF. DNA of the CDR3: TGTGCCAGCAGTACCTACAGGGGACGCGGAGGCTACTATGGCTACACCTTC.

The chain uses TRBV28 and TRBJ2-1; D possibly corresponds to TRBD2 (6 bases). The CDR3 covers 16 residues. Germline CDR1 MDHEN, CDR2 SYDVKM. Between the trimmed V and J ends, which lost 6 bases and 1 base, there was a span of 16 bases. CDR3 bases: TGTGCCAGCAGATGGCAGGGCGGGATATCCTACAATGAGCAGTTCTTC. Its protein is CASRWQGGISYNEQFF.